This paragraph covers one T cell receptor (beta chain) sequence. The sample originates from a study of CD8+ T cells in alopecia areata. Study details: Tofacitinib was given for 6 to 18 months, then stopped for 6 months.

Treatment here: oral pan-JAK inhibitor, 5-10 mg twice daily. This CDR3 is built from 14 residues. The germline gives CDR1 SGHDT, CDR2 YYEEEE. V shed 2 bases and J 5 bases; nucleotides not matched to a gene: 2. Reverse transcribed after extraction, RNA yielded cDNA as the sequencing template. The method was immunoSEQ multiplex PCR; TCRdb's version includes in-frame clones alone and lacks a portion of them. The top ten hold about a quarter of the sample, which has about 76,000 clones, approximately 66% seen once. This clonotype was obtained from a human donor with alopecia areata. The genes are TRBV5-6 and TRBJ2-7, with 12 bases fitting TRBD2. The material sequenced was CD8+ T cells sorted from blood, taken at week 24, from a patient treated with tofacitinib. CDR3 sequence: CASSLLAGGNEQYF. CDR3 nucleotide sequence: TGTGCCAGCAGCTTACTAGCGGGAGGAAACGAGCAGTACTTC.